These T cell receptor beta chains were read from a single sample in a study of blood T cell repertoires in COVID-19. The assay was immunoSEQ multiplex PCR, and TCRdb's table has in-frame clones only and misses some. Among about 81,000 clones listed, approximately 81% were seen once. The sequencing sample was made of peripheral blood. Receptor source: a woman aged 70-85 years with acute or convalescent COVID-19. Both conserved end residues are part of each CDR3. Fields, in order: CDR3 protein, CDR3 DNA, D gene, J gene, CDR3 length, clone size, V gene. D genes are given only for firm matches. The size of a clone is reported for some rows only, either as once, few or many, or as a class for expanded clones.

CDR3aa: CASSYSIGTQYF; CDR3nt: TGTGCCAGCAGTTACTCGATCGGGACCCAGTACTTC; d_gene: -; j_gene: TRBJ2-5; len: 12; abundance: -; v_gene: TRBV6-5
CDR3aa: CASSTGVDEQFF; CDR3nt: TGTGCCAGCAGCACAGGGGTCGATGAGCAGTTCTTC; d_gene: TRBD1; j_gene: TRBJ2-1; len: 12; abundance: -; v_gene: TRBV11-2
CDR3aa: CASSEGLAGGPGETQYF; CDR3nt: TGTGCCAGCAGTGAGGGACTAGCGGGGGGGCCGGGGGAGACCCAGTACTTC; d_gene: TRBD2; j_gene: TRBJ2-5; len: 17; abundance: -; v_gene: TRBV6-1
CDR3aa: CASSIDLGTGAKKLFF; CDR3nt: TGTGCCAGTAGTATAGATCTTGGGACAGGAGCGAAAAAACTGTTTTTT; d_gene: TRBD1; j_gene: TRBJ1-4; len: 16; abundance: -; v_gene: TRBV19
CDR3aa: CASSPRARGGEKLFF; CDR3nt: TGTGCCAGCAGCCCTCGAGCGAGGGGGGGGGAAAAACTGTTTTTT; d_gene: -; j_gene: TRBJ1-4; len: 15; abundance: -; v_gene: TRBV7-9
CDR3aa: CASSVYLGQGYGYTF; CDR3nt: TGTGCCAGCAGTGTATATCTGGGACAGGGCTATGGCTACACCTTC; d_gene: TRBD1; j_gene: TRBJ1-2; len: 15; abundance: -; v_gene: TRBV6-4
CDR3aa: CASTKRGFTSTDTQYF; CDR3nt: TGTGCCAGCACCAAACGGGGGTTTACTAGCACAGATACGCAGTATTTT; d_gene: -; j_gene: TRBJ2-3; len: 16; abundance: -; v_gene: TRBV27
CDR3aa: CASSIQSRVSGANVLTF; CDR3nt: TGTGCCAGTAGTATCCAAAGTCGGGTCTCTGGGGCCAACGTCCTGACTTTC; d_gene: -; j_gene: TRBJ2-6; len: 17; abundance: -; v_gene: TRBV19
CDR3aa: CASRQGFEKLFF; CDR3nt: TGTGCCAGTAGGCAGGGGTTTGAAAAACTGTTTTTT; d_gene: -; j_gene: TRBJ1-4; len: 12; abundance: -; v_gene: TRBV19
CDR3aa: CASRGLAGVDEQFF; CDR3nt: TGTGCCAGCAGGGGGCTAGCGGGAGTGGATGAGCAGTTCTTC; d_gene: TRBD2; j_gene: TRBJ2-1; len: 14; abundance: -; v_gene: TRBV3-1/TRBV3-2
CDR3aa: CATSRQGVGGQPQHF; CDR3nt: TGTGCCACCTCGAGACAGGGGGTCGGAGGGCAGCCCCAGCATTTT; d_gene: TRBD1; j_gene: TRBJ1-5; len: 15; abundance: -; v_gene: TRBV19
CDR3aa: CASSQTGTTGELFF; CDR3nt: TGTGCCAGCAGCCAGACAGGGACCACCGGGGAGCTGTTTTTT; d_gene: TRBD1; j_gene: TRBJ2-2; len: 14; abundance: -; v_gene: TRBV4-2
CDR3aa: CASSAPGSRGNTIYF; CDR3nt: TGTGCCAGCAGCGCTCCGGGATCGAGGGGAAACACCATATATTTT; d_gene: -; j_gene: TRBJ1-3; len: 15; abundance: -; v_gene: TRBV5-6
CDR3aa: CASNRGPDYGYTF; CDR3nt: TGTGCCAGCAACAGGGGGCCGGACTATGGCTACACCTTC; d_gene: TRBD1; j_gene: TRBJ1-2; len: 13; abundance: -; v_gene: TRBV5-8
CDR3aa: CASREEGAGANVLTF; CDR3nt: TGTGCCAGCAGGGAGGAGGGTGCTGGGGCCAACGTCCTGACTTTC; d_gene: -; j_gene: TRBJ2-6; len: 15; abundance: -; v_gene: TRBV2
CDR3aa: CASYSGAQHQPQHF; CDR3nt: TGTGCCTCATATTCAGGGGCCCAGCATCAGCCCCAGCATTTT; d_gene: -; j_gene: TRBJ1-5; len: 14; abundance: once; v_gene: TRBV10-3
CDR3aa: CASSLFGATEAFF; CDR3nt: TGTGCCAGCAGTTTATTTGGGGCCACTGAAGCTTTCTTT; d_gene: -; j_gene: TRBJ1-1; len: 13; abundance: -; v_gene: TRBV27
CDR3aa: CATEGINTEAFF; CDR3nt: TGTGCCACGGAGGGTATCAACACTGAAGCTTTCTTT; d_gene: -; j_gene: TRBJ1-1; len: 12; abundance: few; v_gene: TRBV6-5
CDR3aa: CASSYRATGRGTEAFF; CDR3nt: TGTGCCAGCAGTTACAGGGCTACAGGGCGTGGCACTGAAGCTTTCTTT; d_gene: -; j_gene: TRBJ1-1; len: 16; abundance: -; v_gene: TRBV6-5
CDR3aa: CSVFPRPGDGPGAFF; CDR3nt: TGCAGCGTTTTCCCCCGACCAGGGGATGGCCCAGGAGCTTTCTTT; d_gene: -; j_gene: TRBJ1-1; len: 15; abundance: -; v_gene: TRBV29-1
CDR3aa: CASSQPQVTGANVLTF; CDR3nt: TGCGCCAGCAGCCAACCCCAGGTTACTGGGGCCAACGTCCTGACTTTC; d_gene: -; j_gene: TRBJ2-6; len: 16; abundance: -; v_gene: TRBV4-3
CDR3aa: CASSYRGQGWQETQYF; CDR3nt: TGTGCCAGCAGTTACCGGGGACAGGGCTGGCAAGAGACCCAGTACTTC; d_gene: TRBD1; j_gene: TRBJ2-5; len: 16; abundance: -; v_gene: TRBV6-5
CDR3aa: CASSLWSRQGSSYNEQFF; CDR3nt: TGCGCCAGCAGCTTGTGGTCCCGGCAAGGGAGCTCCTACAATGAGCAGTTCTTC; d_gene: -; j_gene: TRBJ2-1; len: 18; abundance: -; v_gene: TRBV5-1
CDR3aa: CAWSFFVNTEAFF; CDR3nt: TGTGCCTGGAGTTTTTTCGTAAACACTGAAGCTTTCTTT; d_gene: -; j_gene: TRBJ1-1; len: 13; abundance: -; v_gene: TRBV30
CDR3aa: CATSRGFTGLGGNTIYF; CDR3nt: TGTGCCACCAGCAGAGGGTTTACGGGGTTGGGTGGAAACACCATATATTTT; d_gene: -; j_gene: TRBJ1-3; len: 17; abundance: -; v_gene: TRBV15
CDR3aa: CASSWGSPGRGYSPLHF; CDR3nt: TGTGCCAGCAGCTGGGGGTCACCGGGGCGGGGGTATTCACCCCTCCACTTT; d_gene: -; j_gene: TRBJ1-6; len: 17; abundance: -; v_gene: TRBV5-6